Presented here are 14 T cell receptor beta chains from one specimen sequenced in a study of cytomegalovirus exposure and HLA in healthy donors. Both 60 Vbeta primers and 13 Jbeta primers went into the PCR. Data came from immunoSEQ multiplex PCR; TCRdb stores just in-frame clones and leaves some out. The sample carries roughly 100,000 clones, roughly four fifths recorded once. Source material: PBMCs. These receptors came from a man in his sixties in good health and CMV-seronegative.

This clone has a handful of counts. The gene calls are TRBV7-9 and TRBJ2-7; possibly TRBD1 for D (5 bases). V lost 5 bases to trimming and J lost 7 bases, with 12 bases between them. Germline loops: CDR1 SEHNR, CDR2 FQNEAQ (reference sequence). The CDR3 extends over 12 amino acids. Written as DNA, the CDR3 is TGTGCCAGCAGCAACGACAGTGGGGAGCAGTACTTC. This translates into CASSNDSGEQYF.

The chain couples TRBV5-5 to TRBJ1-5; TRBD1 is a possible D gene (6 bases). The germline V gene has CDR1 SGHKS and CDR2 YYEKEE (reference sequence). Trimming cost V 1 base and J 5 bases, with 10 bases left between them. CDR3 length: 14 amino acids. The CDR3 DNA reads TGTGCCAGCAGCTTGAGCAGGGGCGATCAGCCCCAGCATTTT. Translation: CASSLSRGDQPQHF.

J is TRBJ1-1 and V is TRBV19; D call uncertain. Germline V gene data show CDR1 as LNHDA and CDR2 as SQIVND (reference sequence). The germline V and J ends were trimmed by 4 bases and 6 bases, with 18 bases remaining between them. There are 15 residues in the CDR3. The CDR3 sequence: CASSTAPRIVAEAFF. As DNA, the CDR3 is TGTGCCAGTAGTACCGCCCCGAGGATAGTAGCTGAAGCTTTCTTT.

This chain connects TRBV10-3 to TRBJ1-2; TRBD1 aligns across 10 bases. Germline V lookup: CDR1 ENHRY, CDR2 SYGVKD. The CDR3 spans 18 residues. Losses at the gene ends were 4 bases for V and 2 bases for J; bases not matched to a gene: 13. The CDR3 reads CAISGRPPDRGWNYGYTF. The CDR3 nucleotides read TGTGCCATCAGTGGGAGGCCCCCGGACAGGGGGTGGAACTATGGCTACACCTTC.

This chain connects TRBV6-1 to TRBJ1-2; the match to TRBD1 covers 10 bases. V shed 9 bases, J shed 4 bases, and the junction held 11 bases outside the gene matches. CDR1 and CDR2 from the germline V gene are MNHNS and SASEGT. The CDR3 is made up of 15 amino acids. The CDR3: CASGDRGSTGYGYTF. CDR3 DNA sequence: TGTGCCAGTGGGGACAGGGGATCGACCGGCTATGGCTACACCTTC.

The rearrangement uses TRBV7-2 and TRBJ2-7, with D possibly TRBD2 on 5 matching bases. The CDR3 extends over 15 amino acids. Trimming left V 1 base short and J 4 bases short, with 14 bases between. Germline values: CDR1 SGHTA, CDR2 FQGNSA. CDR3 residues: CASSLGRRSGYEQYV. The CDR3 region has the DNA TGTGCCAGCAGCTTAGGGAGGAGGAGCGGTTACGAGCAGTACGTC.

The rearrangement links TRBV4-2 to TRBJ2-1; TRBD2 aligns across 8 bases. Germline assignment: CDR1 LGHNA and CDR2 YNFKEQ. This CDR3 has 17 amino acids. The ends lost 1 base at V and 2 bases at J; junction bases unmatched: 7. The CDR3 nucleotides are TGTGCCAGCAGCCAAGTTCAAACGGGGGGGCCCTACAATGAGCAGTTCTTC. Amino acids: CASSQVQTGGPYNEQFF.

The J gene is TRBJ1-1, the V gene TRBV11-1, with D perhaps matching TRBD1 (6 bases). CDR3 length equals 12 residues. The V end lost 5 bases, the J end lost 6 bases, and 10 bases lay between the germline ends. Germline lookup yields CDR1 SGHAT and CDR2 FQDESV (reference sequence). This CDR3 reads CASSHPGAEAFF. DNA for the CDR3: TGTGCCAGCAGCCATCCAGGGGCTGAAGCTTTCTTT.

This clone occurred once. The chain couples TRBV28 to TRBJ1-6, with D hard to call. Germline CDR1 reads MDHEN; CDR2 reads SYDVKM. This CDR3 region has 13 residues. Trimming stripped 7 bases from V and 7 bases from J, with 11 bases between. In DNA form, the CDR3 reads TGTGCCAGCAATCCGGAGGGAAATTCACCCCTCCACTTT. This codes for CASNPEGNSPLHF.

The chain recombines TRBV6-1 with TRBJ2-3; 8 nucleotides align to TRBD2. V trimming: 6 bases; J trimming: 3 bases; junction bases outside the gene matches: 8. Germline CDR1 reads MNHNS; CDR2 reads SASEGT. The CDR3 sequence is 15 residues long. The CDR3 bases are TGTGCCAGCAGGCCCCCGGGACTAGTAACAGATACGCAGTATTTT. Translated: CASRPPGLVTDTQYF.

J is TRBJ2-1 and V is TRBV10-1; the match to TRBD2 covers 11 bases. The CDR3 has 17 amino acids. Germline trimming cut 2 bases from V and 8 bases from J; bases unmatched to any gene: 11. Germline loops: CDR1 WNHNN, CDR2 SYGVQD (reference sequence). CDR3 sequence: CASSERTSGGHQDEQFF. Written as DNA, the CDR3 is TGCGCCAGCAGTGAGAGAACTAGCGGGGGCCATCAGGATGAGCAGTTCTTC.

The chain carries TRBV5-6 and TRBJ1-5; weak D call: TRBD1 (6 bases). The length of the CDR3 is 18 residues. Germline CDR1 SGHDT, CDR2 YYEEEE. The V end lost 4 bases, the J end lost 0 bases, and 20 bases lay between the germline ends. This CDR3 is CASSLTPRTGYSNQPQHF. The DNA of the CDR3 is TGTGCCAGCAGCCTTACACCCAGAACAGGGTATAGCAATCAGCCCCAGCATTTT.

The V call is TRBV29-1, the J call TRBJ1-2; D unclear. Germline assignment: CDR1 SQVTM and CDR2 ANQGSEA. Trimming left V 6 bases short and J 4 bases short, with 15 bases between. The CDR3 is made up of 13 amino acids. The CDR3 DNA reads TGCAGCGTCATCTCAAGACAAGCCTATGGCTACACCTTC. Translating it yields CSVISRQAYGYTF.

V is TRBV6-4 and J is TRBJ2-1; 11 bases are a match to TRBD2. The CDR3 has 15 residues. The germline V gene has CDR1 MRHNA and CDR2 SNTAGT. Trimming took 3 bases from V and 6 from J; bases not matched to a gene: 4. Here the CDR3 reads CASSELSGGANEQFF. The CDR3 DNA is TGTGCCAGCAGTGAACTTAGCGGGGGGGCCAATGAGCAGTTCTTC.